The T cell receptor beta chain described here comes from a study of tumor-infiltrating lymphocytes in localized non-small cell lung cancer. Germline CDR1 is GTSNPN and CDR2 is SVGIG (reference sequence). This CDR3 has 12 residues. Trimming removed 2 bases from V and 0 bases from J, with 4 bases in between. Here immunoSEQ multiplex PCR was the method, and the copy in TCRdb shows in-frame clones only, minus some. In the table there are about 5,100 clones, about 70% of which are singletons. Turning to this clone: Its specificity is unknown.

Overall study results and limits: Tumor T-cell fraction from TCR sequencing was not associated with recurrence-free survival (p = 0.61).

The sequence derives from a human donor with non-small cell lung cancer. The V and J genes are TRBV30 and TRBJ1-2; D remains ambiguous. Sequenced input: lung tumor tissue. The CDR3 reads CAWSSTNYGYTF. DNA of the CDR3: TGTGCCTGGAGTTCAACTAACTATGGCTACACCTTC.